This entry concerns a single T cell receptor beta chain. Its antigen is currently unknown. The entry originates in a study of OX40 agonist ivuxolimab in advanced cancers. The overall study: Treatment received earlier with anti-PD-1, anti-PD-L1 or anti-CTLA-4 agents was allowed, and under 50% had some. Study observations and caveats: The study observed clonal expansion of CD4+ and CD8+ blood T cells by week 6 at 0.1 to 3.0 mg/kg.

This CDR3 has 13 amino acids. The V end was cut by 0 bases, the J end by 5 bases, with 7 bases between. Germline assignment: CDR1 SGHNT and CDR2 YENEEA. The method was immunoSEQ multiplex PCR; TCRdb's version includes in-frame clones alone and lacks a portion of them. The top ten clones hold 0.55% to 0.65% of a sample with under 75,000 clones, approximately 90% of them seen once. Blood was sampled at baseline, cycle 4 day 1, and cycle 7 day 1. The material sequenced was CD4+ or CD8+ T cells sorted from blood, taken in a trial of the OX40 agonist ivuxolimab. The chain couples TRBV11-3 to TRBJ1-1; D remains ambiguous. The clonotype was recovered from an adult with an advanced solid tumor such as melanoma, head and neck, liver or kidney cancer. The CDR3 coding sequence is TGTGCCAGCAGCTTAGATGCCCAGACTGAAGCTTTCTTT. It yields the protein CASSLDAQTEAFF.